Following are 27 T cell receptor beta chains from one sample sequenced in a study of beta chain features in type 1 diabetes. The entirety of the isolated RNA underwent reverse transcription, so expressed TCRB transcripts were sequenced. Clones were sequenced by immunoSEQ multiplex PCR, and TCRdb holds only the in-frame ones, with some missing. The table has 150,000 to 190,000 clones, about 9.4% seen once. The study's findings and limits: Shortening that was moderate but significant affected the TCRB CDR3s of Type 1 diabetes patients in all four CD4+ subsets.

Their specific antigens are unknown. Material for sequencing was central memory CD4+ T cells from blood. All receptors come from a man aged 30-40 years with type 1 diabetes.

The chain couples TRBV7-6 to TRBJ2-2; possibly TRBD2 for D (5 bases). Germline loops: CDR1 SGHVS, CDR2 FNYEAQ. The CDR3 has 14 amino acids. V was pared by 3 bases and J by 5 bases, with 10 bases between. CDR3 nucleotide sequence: TGTGCCAGCAGCTTGGAGGAAAGTACCGGGGAGCTGTTTTTT. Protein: CASSLEESTGELFF.

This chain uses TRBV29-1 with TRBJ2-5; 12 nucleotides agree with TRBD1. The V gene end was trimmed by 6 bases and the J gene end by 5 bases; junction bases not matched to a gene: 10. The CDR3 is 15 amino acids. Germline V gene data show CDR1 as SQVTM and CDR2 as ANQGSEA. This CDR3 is CSVDTGTGGGETQYF. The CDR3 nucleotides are TGCAGCGTCGATACCGGGACAGGGGGCGGCGAGACCCAGTACTTC.

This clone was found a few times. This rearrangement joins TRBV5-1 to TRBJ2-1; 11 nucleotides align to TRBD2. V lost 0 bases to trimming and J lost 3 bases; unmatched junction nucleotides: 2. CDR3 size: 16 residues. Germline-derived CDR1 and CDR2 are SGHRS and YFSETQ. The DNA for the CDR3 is TGCGCCAGCAGCTTGGGACTAGCGGGAAACTACAATGAGCAGTTCTTC. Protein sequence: CASSLGLAGNYNEQFF.

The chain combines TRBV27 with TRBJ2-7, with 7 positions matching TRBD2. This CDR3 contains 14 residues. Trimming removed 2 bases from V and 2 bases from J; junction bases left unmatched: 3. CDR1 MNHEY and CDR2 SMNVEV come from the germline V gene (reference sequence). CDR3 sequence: CASSLASGTYEQYF. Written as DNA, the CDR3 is TGTGCCAGCAGTTTAGCTAGCGGCACCTACGAGCAGTACTTC.

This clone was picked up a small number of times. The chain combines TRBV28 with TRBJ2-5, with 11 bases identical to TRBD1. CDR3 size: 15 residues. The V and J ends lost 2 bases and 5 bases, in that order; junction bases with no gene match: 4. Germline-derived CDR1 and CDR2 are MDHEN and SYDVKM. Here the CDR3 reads CASSLARTGGETQYF. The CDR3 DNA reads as TGTGCCAGCAGTTTAGCCCGGACAGGGGGCGAGACCCAGTACTTC.

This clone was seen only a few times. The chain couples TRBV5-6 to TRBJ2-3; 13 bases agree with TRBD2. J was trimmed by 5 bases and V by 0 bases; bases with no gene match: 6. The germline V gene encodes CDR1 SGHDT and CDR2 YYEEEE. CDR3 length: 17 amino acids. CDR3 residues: CASSLVPGTSGKDTQYF. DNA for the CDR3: TGTGCCAGCAGCTTGGTACCCGGGACTAGCGGGAAAGATACGCAGTATTTT.

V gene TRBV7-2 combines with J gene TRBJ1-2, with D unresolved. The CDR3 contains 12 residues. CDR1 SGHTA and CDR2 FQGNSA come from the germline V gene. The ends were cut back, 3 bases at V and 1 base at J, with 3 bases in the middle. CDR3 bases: TGTGCCAGCAGCTTCAGTAACTATGGCTACACCTTC. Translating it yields CASSFSNYGYTF.

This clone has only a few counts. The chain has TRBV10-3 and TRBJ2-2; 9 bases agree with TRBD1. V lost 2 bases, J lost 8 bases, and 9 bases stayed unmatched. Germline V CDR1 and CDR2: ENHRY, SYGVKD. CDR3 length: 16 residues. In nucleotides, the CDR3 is TGTGCCATCAGTGAGACGGGACAGGGTAGCTCTGGGGAGCTGTTTTTT. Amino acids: CAISETGQGSSGELFF.

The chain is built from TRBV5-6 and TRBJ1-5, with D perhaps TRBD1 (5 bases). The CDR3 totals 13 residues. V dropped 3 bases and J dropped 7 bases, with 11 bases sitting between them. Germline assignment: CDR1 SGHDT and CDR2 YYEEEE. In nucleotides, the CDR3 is TGTGCCAGCAGCTCGGAACCAGGGCAGCCCCAGCATTTT. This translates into CASSSEPGQPQHF.

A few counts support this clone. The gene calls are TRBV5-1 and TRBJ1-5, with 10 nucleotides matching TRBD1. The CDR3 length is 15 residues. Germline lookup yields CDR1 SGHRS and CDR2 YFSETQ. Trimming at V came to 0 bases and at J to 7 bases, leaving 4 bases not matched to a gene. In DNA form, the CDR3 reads TGCGCCAGCAGCTTGGGTGGGACAGGGGACCAGCCCCAGCATTTT. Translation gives CASSLGGTGDQPQHF.

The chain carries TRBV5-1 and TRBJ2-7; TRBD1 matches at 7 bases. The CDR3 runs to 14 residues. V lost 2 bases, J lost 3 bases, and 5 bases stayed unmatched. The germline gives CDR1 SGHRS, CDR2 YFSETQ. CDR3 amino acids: CASSLQGGGYEQYF. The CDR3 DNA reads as TGCGCCAGCAGCTTACAAGGGGGCGGCTACGAGCAGTACTTC.

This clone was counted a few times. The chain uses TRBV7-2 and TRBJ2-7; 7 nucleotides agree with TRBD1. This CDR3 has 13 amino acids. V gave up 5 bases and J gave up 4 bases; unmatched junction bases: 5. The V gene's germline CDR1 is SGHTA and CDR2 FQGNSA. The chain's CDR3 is CASSRDRQYEQYF. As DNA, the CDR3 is TGTGCCAGCAGCAGGGACAGACAATACGAGCAGTACTTC.

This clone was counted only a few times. The CDR3 sequence: CASSSASGGTTGELFF. The CDR3 DNA reads as TGTGCCAGCAGTTCCGCTAGCGGGGGGACCACCGGGGAGCTGTTTTTT. The chain has TRBV27 and TRBJ2-2; 11 bases map to TRBD2. Germline CDR1 is MNHEY and CDR2 is SMNVEV (reference sequence). J gave up 4 bases and V 4 bases, and 5 bases lay outside the gene matches. This CDR3 comprises 16 residues.

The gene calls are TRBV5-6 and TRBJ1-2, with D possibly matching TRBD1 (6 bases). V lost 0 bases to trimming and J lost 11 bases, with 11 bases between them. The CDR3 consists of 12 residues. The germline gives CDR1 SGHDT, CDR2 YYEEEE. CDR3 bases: TGTGCCAGCAGCTTGGAGGCAGGGGAATACACCTTC. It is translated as CASSLEAGEYTF. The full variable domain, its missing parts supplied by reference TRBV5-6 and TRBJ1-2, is DAGVTQSPTHLIKTRGQQVTLRCSPKSGHDTVSWYQQALGQGPQFIFQYYEEEERQRGNFPDRFSGHQFPNYSSELNVNALLLGDSALYLCASSLEAGEYTFGSGTRLTVV.

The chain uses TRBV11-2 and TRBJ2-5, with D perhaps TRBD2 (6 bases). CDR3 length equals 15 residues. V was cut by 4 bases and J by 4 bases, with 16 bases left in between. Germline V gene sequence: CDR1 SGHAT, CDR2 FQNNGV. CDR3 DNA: TGTGCCAGCAGCTCGGGGGTTTCTAGGGGAGAGACCCAGTACTTC. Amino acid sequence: CASSSGVSRGETQYF.

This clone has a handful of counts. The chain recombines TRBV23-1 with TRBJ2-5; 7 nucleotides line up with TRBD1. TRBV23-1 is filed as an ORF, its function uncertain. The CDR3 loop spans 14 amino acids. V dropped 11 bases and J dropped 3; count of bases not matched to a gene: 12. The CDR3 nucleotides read TGCGCCCAAATGAGGGGACAGCAAAAAGAGACCCAGTACTTC. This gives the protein CAQMRGQQKETQYF.

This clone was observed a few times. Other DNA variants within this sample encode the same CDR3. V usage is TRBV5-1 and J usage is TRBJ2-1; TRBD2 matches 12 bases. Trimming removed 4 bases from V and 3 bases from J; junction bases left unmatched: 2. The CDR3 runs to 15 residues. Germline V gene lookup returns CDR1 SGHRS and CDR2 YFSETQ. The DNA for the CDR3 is TGCGCCAGCAGCCCGGGACTAGCGGGCTACAATGAGCAGTTCTTC. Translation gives CASSPGLAGYNEQFF.

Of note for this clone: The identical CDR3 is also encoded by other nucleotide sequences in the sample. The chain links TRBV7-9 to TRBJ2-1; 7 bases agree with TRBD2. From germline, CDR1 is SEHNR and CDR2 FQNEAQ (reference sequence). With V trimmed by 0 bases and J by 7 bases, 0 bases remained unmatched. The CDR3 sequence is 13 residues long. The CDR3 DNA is TGTGCCAGCAGCTTAGCGGGAGGGAATGAGCAGTTCTTC. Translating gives CASSLAGGNEQFF.

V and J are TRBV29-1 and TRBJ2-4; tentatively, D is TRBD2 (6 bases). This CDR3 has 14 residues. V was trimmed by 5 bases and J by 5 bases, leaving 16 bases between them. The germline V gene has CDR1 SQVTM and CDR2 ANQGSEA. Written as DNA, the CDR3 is TGCAGCGTTTACGGGAGCCCCCAAGAAAACATTCAGTACTTC. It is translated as CSVYGSPQENIQYF. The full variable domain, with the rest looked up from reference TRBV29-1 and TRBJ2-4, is SAVISQKPSRDICQRGTSLTIQCQVDSQVTMMFWYRQQPGQSLTLIATANQGSEATYESGFVIDKFPISRPNLTFSTLTVSNMSPEDSSIYLCSVYGSPQENIQYFGAGTRLSVL.

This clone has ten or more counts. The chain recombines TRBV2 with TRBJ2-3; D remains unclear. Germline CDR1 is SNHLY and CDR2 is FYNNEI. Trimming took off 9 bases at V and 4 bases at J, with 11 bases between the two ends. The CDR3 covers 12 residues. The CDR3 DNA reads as TGTGCCAGTTCTTCCACGGCAGATACGCAGTATTTT. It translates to CASSSTADTQYF. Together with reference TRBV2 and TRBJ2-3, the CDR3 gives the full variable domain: EPEVTQTPSHQVTQMGQEVILRCVPISNHLYFYWYRQILGQKVEFLVSFYNNEISEKSEIFDDQFSVERPDGSNFTLKIRSTKLEDSAMYFCASSSTADTQYFGPGTRLTVL.

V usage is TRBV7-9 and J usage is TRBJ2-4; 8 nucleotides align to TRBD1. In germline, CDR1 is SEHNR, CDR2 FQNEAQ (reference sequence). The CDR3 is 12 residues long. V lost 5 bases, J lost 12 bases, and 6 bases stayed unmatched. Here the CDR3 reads CASSQDRVGQYF. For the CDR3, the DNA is TGTGCCAGCAGCCAGGACAGGGTGGGTCAGTACTTC.

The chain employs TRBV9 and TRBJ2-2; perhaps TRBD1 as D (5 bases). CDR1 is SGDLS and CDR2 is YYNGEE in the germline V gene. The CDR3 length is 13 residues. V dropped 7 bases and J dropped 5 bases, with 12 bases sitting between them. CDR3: CASGRQFTGELFF. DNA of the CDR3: TGTGCCAGCGGCAGACAGTTTACCGGGGAGCTGTTTTTT.

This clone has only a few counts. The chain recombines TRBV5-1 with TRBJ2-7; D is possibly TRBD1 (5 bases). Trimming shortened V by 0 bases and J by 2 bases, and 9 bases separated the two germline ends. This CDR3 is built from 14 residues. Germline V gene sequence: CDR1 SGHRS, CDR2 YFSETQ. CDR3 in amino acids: CASSLAGNAYEQYF. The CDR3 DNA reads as TGCGCCAGCAGCTTGGCAGGGAATGCCTACGAGCAGTACTTC.

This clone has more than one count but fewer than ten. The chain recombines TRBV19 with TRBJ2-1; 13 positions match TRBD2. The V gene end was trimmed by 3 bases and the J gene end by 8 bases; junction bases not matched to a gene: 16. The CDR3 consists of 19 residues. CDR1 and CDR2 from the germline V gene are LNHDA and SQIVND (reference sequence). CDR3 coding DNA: TGTGCCAGTAGTATCGGCCCCTCTTGGACTAGCGGGAGTGTCGATGAGCAGTTCTTC. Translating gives CASSIGPSWTSGSVDEQFF.

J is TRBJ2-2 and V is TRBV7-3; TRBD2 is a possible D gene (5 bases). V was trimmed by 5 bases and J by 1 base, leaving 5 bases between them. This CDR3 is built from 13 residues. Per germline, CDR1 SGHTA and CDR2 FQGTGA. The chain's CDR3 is CASSGRNTGELFF. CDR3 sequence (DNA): TGTGCCAGCAGCGGGAGGAACACCGGGGAGCTGTTTTTT.

The CDR3 loop is CASSRTSGGYTGELFF. DNA for the CDR3: TGTGCCAGCAGCCGTACTAGCGGAGGTTACACCGGGGAGCTGTTTTTT. The rearrangement uses TRBV7-2 and TRBJ2-2; 8 bases fit TRBD2. Trimming cost V 5 bases and J 3 bases; bases outside gene matches: 8. The CDR3 consists of 16 residues. Germline V gene lookup returns CDR1 SGHTA and CDR2 FQGNSA. Based on the CDR3 plus reference TRBV7-2 and TRBJ2-2, the full variable domain is GAGVSQSPSNKVTEKGKDVELRCDPISGHTALYWYRQSLGQGLEFLIYFQGNSAPDKSGLPSDRFSAERTGGSVSTLTIQRTQQEDSAVYLCASSRTSGGYTGELFFGEGSRLTVL.

The CDR3, as DNA: TGTGCCAGCTCACCAAGACTAGCGGGAGGAGAGACCCAGTACTTC. The encoded protein is CASSPRLAGGETQYF. The chain couples TRBV18 to TRBJ2-5; 13 bases fit TRBD2. The germline gives CDR1 KGHSH, CDR2 LQKENI. After removal of 2 bases from V and 4 bases from J, the junction contained 1 base not matched to a gene. CDR3 length: 15 residues.